These 21 T cell receptor beta chains were sequenced from one sample in a study of T cell repertoires in cytomegalovirus infection. TCRdb recomputed calls from the reads with MiXCR, one row per CDR3 protein. The sample lists tens of thousands of distinct CDR3 sequences, more than 20% seen once, with 79% in the top ten. No cognate antigen is known for these TCRs. The sample consisted of PBMCs, sequenced either directly or after in vitro stimulation (not recorded which). The source of these receptors is a human donor in good health (CMV status not recorded). Some clones in this sample may be carry-over from other donors' samples.

The chain links TRBV27 to TRBJ1-1; 10 bases match TRBD1. Germline assignment: CDR1 MNHEY and CDR2 SMNVEV (reference sequence). V lost 7 bases, J lost 2 bases, and 7 bases stayed unmatched. This CDR3 is built from 15 residues. This CDR3 is CASNYGDRGNTEAFF. Written as DNA, the CDR3 is TGTGCCAGCAATTATGGGGACAGGGGAAACACTGAAGCTTTCTTT.

J is TRBJ2-3 and V is TRBV6-2 or TRBV6-3, with D possibly being TRBD2 (5 bases). Germline lookup yields CDR1 MNHEY and CDR2 SVGEGT. Trimming shortened V by 8 bases and J by 6 bases, and 21 bases separated the two germline ends. CDR3 length: 15 amino acids. CDR3 region: CASRGWGPGSDTQYF. CDR3 coding DNA: TGTGCCAGCCGCGGGTGGGGTCCCGGGTCGGATACGCAGTATTTT.

The chain uses TRBV4-1 and TRBJ2-2, with 12 bases matching TRBD1. This CDR3 contains 16 residues. The germline V gene encodes CDR1 MGHRA and CDR2 YSYEKL. Trimming removed 4 bases from V and 4 bases from J; junction bases left unmatched: 4. As DNA, the CDR3 is TGCGCCAGCAGCCTCGGGACAGGGGGCGTCACCGGGGAGCTGTTTTTT. Translated: CASSLGTGGVTGELFF.

The chain combines TRBV9 with TRBJ2-5, with 9 bases lining up with TRBD2. Trimming removed 3 bases from V and 3 bases from J; junction bases left unmatched: 6. The CDR3 consists of 15 residues. CDR1 SGDLS and CDR2 YYNGEE come from the germline V gene. In DNA form, the CDR3 reads TGTGCCAGCAGCGACTTAGCGGGAGCGGAAGAGACCCAGTACTTC. This sequence encodes CASSDLAGAEETQYF.

This clonotype has more than one count but fewer than ten. The chain recombines TRBV18 with TRBJ2-7; the D gene is possibly TRBD1 (5 bases). This CDR3 has 15 residues. The germline gives CDR1 KGHSH, CDR2 LQKENI. Trimming stripped 5 bases from V and 7 bases from J, with 21 bases between. CDR3 protein: CASSANSLVAGEQYV. The CDR3 region has the DNA TGTGCCAGCTCAGCCAACAGCCTCGTGGCAGGGGAGCAGTACGTC.

This chain joins TRBV6-2 or TRBV6-3 and TRBJ2-7, with D maybe TRBD2 (6 bases). Germline V gene sequence: CDR1 MNHEY, CDR2 SVGEGT. This CDR3 is built from 17 residues. Trimming removed 5 bases from V and 0 bases from J, with 20 bases in between. The CDR3 region has the DNA TGTGCCAGCAGTCACACGAGGGGACCCGGGAGCTCCTACGAGCAGTACGTC. It translates to CASSHTRGPGSSYEQYV.

The CDR3 DNA sequence: TGTGCCAGCAGGCTACTAGCGGGAGACGGGGAGACCCAGTACTTC. It codes for CASRLLAGDGETQYF. The chain employs TRBV7-2 and TRBJ2-5; 11 bases align to TRBD2. This CDR3 comprises 15 residues. The germline CDR1 and CDR2 sequences are SGHTA and FQGNSA. Losses at the gene ends were 6 bases for V and 5 bases for J; bases not matched to a gene: 8.

This clonotype was observed at least ten times. The chain has TRBV7-3 and TRBJ1-5; D remains ambiguous. CDR1 and CDR2 (germline): SGHTA, FQGTGA. V was shortened by 10 bases and J by 2 bases, with 12 bases between the two germline ends. CDR3 length: 13 residues. The CDR3 loop is CAKETGCNQPQHF. The CDR3 DNA follows: TGTGCCAAGGAGACGGGTTGCAATCAGCCCCAGCATTTT.

As regards this clonotype: The junction shows a germline mismatch at one end, possibly a read error. This sequence joins TRBV11-3 and TRBJ2-6; perhaps TRBD1 as D (5 bases). The V gene's germline CDR1 is SGHNT and CDR2 YENEEA. The CDR3 is 14 residues long. The CDR3 DNA sequence: TGTGCCAGCAGGAAAACCACTGGGGCCAACGTCCCGACTTTC. Encoded protein: CASRKTTGANVPTF.

The chain has TRBV28 and TRBJ2-4; 7 nucleotides match TRBD1. Germline CDR1 is MDHEN and CDR2 is SYDVKM. The J segment lost 7 bases and the V segment lost 4 bases, leaving 10 bases of the junction unmatched. This CDR3 has 15 amino acids. The DNA of the CDR3 is TGTGCCAGCAGTTCCACATCTGCAGGGGGTAACATTCAGTACTTC. Translating it yields CASSSTSAGGNIQYF.

This chain links TRBV19 with TRBJ1-1; 9 bases map to TRBD1. The germline V gene encodes CDR1 LNHDA and CDR2 SQIVND (reference sequence). The junction had 10 bases not matched to a gene; V was cut back by 5 bases and J by 3 bases. This CDR3 comprises 16 residues. The CDR3 here is CASSPGTGKIDTEAFF. DNA for the CDR3: TGTGCCAGTAGTCCCGGGACAGGGAAGATAGACACTGAAGCTTTCTTT.

This clonotype occurred a few times. This chain links TRBV5-4 with TRBJ2-3; D possibly corresponds to TRBD2 (5 bases). Germline V lookup: CDR1 SGHNT, CDR2 YYREEE (reference sequence). Trimming cost V 4 bases and J 2 bases, with 17 bases left between them. The CDR3 runs to 16 residues. The CDR3 DNA reads as TGTGCCAGCAGCCGAGGCTCTAGAGCGGCCACAGATACGCAGTATTTT. Translation: CASSRGSRAATDTQYF.

This clonotype showed up just a few times. The J gene is TRBJ1-1, the V gene TRBV12-3 or TRBV12-4, with a tentative D call TRBD1 (5 bases). The CDR3 runs 12 residues. Trimming removed 8 bases from V and 1 base from J, with 8 bases in between. The CDR3, as DNA: TGTGCCAGCGTGGGGGGGAACACTGAAGCTTTCTTT. It yields the protein CASVGGNTEAFF.

In this sample, this clonotype turned up many times. The rearrangement joins TRBV7-2 to TRBJ1-4; D may be TRBD1 (5 bases). Germline values: CDR1 SGHTA, CDR2 FQGNSA. V lost 6 bases and J 4 bases, leaving 9 bases between the germline ends. The CDR3 is 13 amino acids. In DNA form, the CDR3 reads TGTGCCAGCAGTATGCAGGGTAATGAAAAACTGTTTTTT. Translation: CASSMQGNEKLFF.

This clonotype was seen ten or more times. This sequence joins TRBV7-8 and TRBJ2-2; perhaps TRBD2 as D (5 bases). V was pared by 3 bases and J by 6 bases, with 8 bases between. Germline CDR1 reads SGHVS; CDR2 reads FQNEAQ. CDR3 length: 13 residues. The CDR3 nucleotides are TGTGCCAGCAGCTTCGGGGTGGCCGGGGAGCTGTTTTTT. Its protein product is CASSFGVAGELFF.

This clonotype was recorded a few times. This chain links TRBV10-3 with TRBJ2-1, with 7 positions matching TRBD1. Unmatched junction bases numbered 5, after V lost 7 bases and J lost 5 bases. Germline loops: CDR1 ENHRY, CDR2 SYGVKD. The CDR3 loop spans 13 amino acids. In nucleotides, the CDR3 is TGTGCCATCATGGCGCAGGGGGACAATGAGCAGTTCTTC. Translation: CAIMAQGDNEQFF.

The table lists this clonotype with a few counts. The chain employs TRBV6-2 or TRBV6-3 and TRBJ1-4, with D hard to call. V lost 6 bases and J 0 bases, leaving 2 bases between the germline ends. The germline gives CDR1 MNHEY, CDR2 SVGEGT. The length of the CDR3 is 12 residues. The CDR3, as DNA: TGTGCCAGCAGGACAACTAATGAAAAACTGTTTTTT. Protein: CASRTTNEKLFF.

The chain combines TRBV5-1 with TRBJ2-1, with 7 positions matching TRBD2. The V and J ends lost 1 base and 7 bases, in that order; junction bases with no gene match: 23. This CDR3 region has 20 residues. In germline, CDR1 is SGHRS, CDR2 YFSETQ. CDR3 in amino acids: CASSLTGWGLFSTTGNEQFF. The CDR3 bases are TGCGCCAGCAGCTTGACAGGTTGGGGACTATTTTCTACTACGGGGAATGAGCAGTTCTTC.

The rearrangement links TRBV15 to TRBJ2-2; no clear D. V was pared by 0 bases and J by 1 base, with 6 bases between. The CDR3 runs 15 residues. The germline V gene has CDR1 LNHNV and CDR2 YYDKDF (reference sequence). For the CDR3, the DNA is TGTGCCACCAGCAGAGATAAGGGGAACACCGGGGAGCTGTTTTTT. Translation gives CATSRDKGNTGELFF.

This chain uses TRBV28 with TRBJ2-1; D gene uncertain. With 8 bases removed from V and 1 base from J, the gap between germline ends came to 18 bases. The CDR3 runs to 16 residues. CDR1 and CDR2 from the germline V gene are MDHEN and SYDVKM. The CDR3 spells CASFPPNLGSYNEQFF. CDR3 sequence (DNA): TGTGCCAGCTTTCCCCCGAATCTGGGGTCCTACAATGAGCAGTTCTTC.

This clonotype was detected a few times. This chain joins TRBV7-8 and TRBJ2-2; no clear D. This CDR3 is built from 14 residues. Germline V CDR1 and CDR2: SGHVS, FQNEAQ. V lost 3 bases and J 4 bases, leaving 9 bases between the germline ends. DNA for the CDR3: TGTGCCAGCAGCTTCCTTATCACCACCGGGGAGCTGTTTTTT. Protein: CASSFLITTGELFF. Based on the CDR3 plus reference TRBV7-8 and TRBJ2-2, the full variable domain is GAGVSQSPRYKVAKRGQDVALRCDPISGHVSLFWYQQALGQGPEFLTYFQNEAQLDKSGLPSDRFFAERPEGSVSTLKIQRTQQEDSAVYLCASSFLITTGELFFGEGSRLTVL.